What follows is one T cell receptor (beta chain) and its context. Antigen specificity is unknown. Regarding treatment: around 19 received Ad26.COV2.S at low or high dose, single or two shots; five or six received placebo; per-sample allocation not given. All samples were drawn on day 63, counting from the first vaccine or placebo injection. This entry belongs to a study of Ad26.COV2.S vaccination and SARS-CoV-2 variants. Notes on the study in general: Reportedly, after vaccination the spike-specific CD8+ and CD4+ T cell responses displayed substantial breadth.

The length of the CDR3 is 14 residues. V lost 1 base and J 3 bases, leaving 9 bases between the germline ends. Germline V gives CDR1 MNHEY, CDR2 SMNVEV (reference sequence). Assay used: immunoSEQ multiplex PCR; TCRdb lists only in-frame clones, some missing. Altogether 350,000 to 450,000 clones are present, over 75% being singletons, with the ten largest covering around 1.8%. Sequencing used peripheral blood, obtained in a trial of Ad26.COV2.S vaccine versus placebo. J is TRBJ2-5 and V is TRBV27; a possible D gene is TRBD1 (6 bases). This receptor was taken from a person between 18 and 59 years old who received the Ad26.COV2.S COVID-19 vaccine or a placebo. The CDR3 reads CASSLFNREETQYF. In nucleotides, the CDR3 is TGTGCCAGCAGTTTATTTAACAGGGAAGAGACCCAGTACTTC.